This T cell receptor beta chain appears in the sequencing data of a study of human T cells and chemical hapten exposure. Study-level points and caveats: PT1 expanded TCR counts and patch test score correlated positively.

V lost 1 base to trimming and J lost 0 bases, with 9 bases between them. The length of the CDR3 is 15 residues. CDR1 SGHAT and CDR2 FQNNGV come from the germline V gene. A note on this clonotype: The antigen is not known.

The time point is: patch test 1, 2 weeks after DPC sensitization. Indicated treatment: therapeutic diphenylcyclopropenone sensitization with weekly scalp DPC. TCRdb passed the RACE reads through MiXCR, listing each CDR3 protein once. The sample holds approximately 350,000 distinct CDR3 sequences, approximately 6.3% seen once. The chain uses TRBV11-2 and TRBJ1-2, with D uncertain. This sequence originates from a young woman with alopecia areata. Some clones in this sample may be carry-over from other donors' samples. The sequencing here drew on whole blood, taken in connection with sensitization to the hapten diphenylcyclopropenone (DPC). CDR3 region: CASSLAPSTNYGYTF. CDR3 in DNA: TGTGCCAGCAGCTTAGCTCCCAGCACTAACTATGGCTACACCTTC.